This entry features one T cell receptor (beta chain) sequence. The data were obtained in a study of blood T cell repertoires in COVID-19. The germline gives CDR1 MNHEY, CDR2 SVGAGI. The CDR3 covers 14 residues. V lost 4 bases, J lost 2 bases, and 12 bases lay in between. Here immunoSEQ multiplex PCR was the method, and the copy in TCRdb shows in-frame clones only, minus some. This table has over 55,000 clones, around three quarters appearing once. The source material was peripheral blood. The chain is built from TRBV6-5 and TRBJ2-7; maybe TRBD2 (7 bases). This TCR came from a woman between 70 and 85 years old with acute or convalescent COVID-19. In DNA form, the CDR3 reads TGTGCCAGCAGTTCAAAAGGGGGGGCCTACGAGCAGTACTTC. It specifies CASSSKGGAYEQYF.